This T cell receptor (beta chain) was found in a study of cytomegalovirus exposure and HLA in healthy donors. PCR primers comprised 60 Vbeta and 13 Jbeta primers. Method: immunoSEQ multiplex PCR; TCRdb's copy keeps in-frame clones and lacks some. The sample gives approximately 59,000 clones, approximately 60% of which show up once; about 3% is in the top ten. CDR1 and CDR2 (germline): MNHNS, SASEGT. V was pared by 1 base and J by 8 bases, with 11 bases between. The CDR3 sequence is 14 residues long. Points from the study as a whole: Rarity characterized most TCR sequences, yet some public TCRs appeared in many donors. Researchers reported in a later analysis that a missense DCLRE1C variant was tied to TCR beta V- and J-gene trimming.

On this clone itself: What it binds is not known.

Sequenced material: PBMCs. The chain links TRBV6-1 to TRBJ1-4, with D unclear. This TCR derives from a man aged 30 to 39 in good health and CMV-seronegative. As DNA, the CDR3 is TGTGCCAGCAGTGAAGTCGCCAAAGCGGAAAAACTGTTTTTT. Amino acid sequence: CASSEVAKAEKLFF.